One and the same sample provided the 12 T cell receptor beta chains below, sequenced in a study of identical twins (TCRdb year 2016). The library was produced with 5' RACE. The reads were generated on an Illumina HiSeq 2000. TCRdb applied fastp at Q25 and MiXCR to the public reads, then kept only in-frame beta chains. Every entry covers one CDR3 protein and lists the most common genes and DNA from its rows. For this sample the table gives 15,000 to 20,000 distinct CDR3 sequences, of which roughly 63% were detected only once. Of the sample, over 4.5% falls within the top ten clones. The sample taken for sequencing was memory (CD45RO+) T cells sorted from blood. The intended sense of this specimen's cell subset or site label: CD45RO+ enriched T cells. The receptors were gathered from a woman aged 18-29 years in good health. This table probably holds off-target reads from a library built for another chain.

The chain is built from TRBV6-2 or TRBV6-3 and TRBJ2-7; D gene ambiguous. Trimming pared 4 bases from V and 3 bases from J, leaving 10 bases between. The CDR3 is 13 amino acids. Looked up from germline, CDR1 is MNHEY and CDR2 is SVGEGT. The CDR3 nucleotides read TGTGCCAGCAGTTCTCCAGAAGGCTACGAGCAGTACTTC. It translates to CASSSPEGYEQYF.

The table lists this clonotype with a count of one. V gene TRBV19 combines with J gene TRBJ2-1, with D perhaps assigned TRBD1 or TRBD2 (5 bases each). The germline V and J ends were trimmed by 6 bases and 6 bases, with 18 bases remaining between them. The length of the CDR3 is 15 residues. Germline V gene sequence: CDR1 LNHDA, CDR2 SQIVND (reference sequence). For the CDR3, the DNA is TGTGCCAGTAGGGGAATGGGACGGATGATCAATGAGCAGTTCTTC. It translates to CASRGMGRMINEQFF.

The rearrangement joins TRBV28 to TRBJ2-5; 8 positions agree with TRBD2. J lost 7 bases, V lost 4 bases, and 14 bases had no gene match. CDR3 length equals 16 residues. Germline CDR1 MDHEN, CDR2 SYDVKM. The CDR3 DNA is TGTGCCAGCAGTTCTATACCCACGGGGGGGCATGTGACCCAGTACTTC. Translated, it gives CASSSIPTGGHVTQYF.

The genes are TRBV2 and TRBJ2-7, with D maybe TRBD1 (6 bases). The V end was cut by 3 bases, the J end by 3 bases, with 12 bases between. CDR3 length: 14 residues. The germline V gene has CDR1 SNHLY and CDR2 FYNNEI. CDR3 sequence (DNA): TGTGCCAGCAGTGATCCCCGGACAGTCTACGAGCAGTACTTC. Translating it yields CASSDPRTVYEQYF.

The CDR3 loop is CASSYSGGWQFF. The CDR3 nucleotides read TGTGCCAGCAGTTACTCGGGAGGGTGGCAGTTCTTC. The chain links TRBV6-5 to TRBJ2-1; 7 bases align to TRBD2. V lost 0 bases, J lost 12 bases, and 2 bases stayed unmatched. The CDR3 has 12 residues. Germline V gene lookup returns CDR1 MNHEY and CDR2 SVGAGI.

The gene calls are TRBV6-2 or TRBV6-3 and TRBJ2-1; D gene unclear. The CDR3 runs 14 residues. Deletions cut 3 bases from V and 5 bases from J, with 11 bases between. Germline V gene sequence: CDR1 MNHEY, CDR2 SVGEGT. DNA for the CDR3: TGTGCCAGCAGTTATTTAATTAGAGACAATGAGCAGTTCTTC. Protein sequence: CASSYLIRDNEQFF.

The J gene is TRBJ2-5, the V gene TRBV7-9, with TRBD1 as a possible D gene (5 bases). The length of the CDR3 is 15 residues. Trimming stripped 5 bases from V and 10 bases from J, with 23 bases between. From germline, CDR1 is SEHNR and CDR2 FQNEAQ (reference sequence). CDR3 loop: CASSVPRDSADCQYF. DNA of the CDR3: TGTGCCAGCAGCGTCCCCCGAGACAGTGCCGACTGCCAGTACTTC.

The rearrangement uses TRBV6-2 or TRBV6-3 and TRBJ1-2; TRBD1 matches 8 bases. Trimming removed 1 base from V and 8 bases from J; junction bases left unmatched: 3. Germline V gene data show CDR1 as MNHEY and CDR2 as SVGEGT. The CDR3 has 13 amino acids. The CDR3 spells CASSYLQGGGYTF. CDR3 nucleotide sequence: TGTGCCAGCAGTTACTTACAGGGGGGGGGCTACACCTTC.

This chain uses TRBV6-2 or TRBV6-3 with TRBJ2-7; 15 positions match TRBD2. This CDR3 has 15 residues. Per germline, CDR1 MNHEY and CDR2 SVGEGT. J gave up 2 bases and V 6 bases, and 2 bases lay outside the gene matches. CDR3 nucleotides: TGTGCCAGCAGAGGACTAGCGGGAGGGACCTACGAGCAGTACTTC. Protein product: CASRGLAGGTYEQYF.

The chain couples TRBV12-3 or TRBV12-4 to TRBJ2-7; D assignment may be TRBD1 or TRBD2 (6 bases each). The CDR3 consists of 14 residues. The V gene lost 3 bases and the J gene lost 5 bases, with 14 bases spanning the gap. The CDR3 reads CASSLGGSVDEQYF. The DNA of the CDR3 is TGTGCCAGCAGTTTGGGGGGCTCGGTGGACGAGCAGTACTTC.

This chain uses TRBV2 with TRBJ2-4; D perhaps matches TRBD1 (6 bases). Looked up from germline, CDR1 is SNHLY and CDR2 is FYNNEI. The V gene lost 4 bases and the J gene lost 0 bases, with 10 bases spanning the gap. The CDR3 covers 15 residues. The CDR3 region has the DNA TGTGCCAGCAGTGGAGGGACACTAGCCAAAAACATTCAGTACTTC. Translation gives CASSGGTLAKNIQYF.

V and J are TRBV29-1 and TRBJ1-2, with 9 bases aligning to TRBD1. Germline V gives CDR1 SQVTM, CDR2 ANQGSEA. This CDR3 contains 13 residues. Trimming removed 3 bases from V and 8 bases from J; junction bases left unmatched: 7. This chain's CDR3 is CSVDRGQGGGYTF. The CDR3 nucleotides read TGCAGCGTTGACCGGGGACAGGGAGGAGGCTACACCTTC.